This T cell receptor beta chain came from a study of cytomegalovirus exposure and HLA in healthy donors. Study results and caveats: Association of approximately 18,000 TCR beta sequences with HLA alleles was found at 0.05 false discovery rate in a later analysis. In an earlier analysis, productive rearrangement rates for most beta V segments clustered near 87% or 30%. A later analysis linked a missense variant in DCLRE1C to the trimming of TCR beta V and J genes.

The PCR contained 60 Vbeta and 13 Jbeta primers. TCRdb keeps only in-frame clones here, not all; method: immunoSEQ multiplex PCR. The data show around 170,000 clones, 84% seen once. CDR1 is SGHDN and CDR2 is FVKESK in the germline V gene. The CDR3 runs to 15 residues. V was cut by 4 bases and J by 10 bases, with 20 bases left in between. Note on this clone: The antigen is not known.

This TCR was sampled from a woman aged 45-60 years in good health and CMV-seropositive. Sequenced material: PBMCs. The chain links TRBV14 to TRBJ2-1; the D gene is possibly TRBD1 (6 bases). CDR3 coding DNA: TGTGCCAGCAGCCCCCGAGGACCAGCCCAGGGGGAGCAGTTCTTC. This encodes CASSPRGPAQGEQFF.